This T cell receptor beta chain is from a study of patients and donors after allogeneic stem cell transplantation. The CDR3 extends over 18 amino acids. Germline assignment: CDR1 ENHRY and CDR2 SYGVKD. Trimming cost V 2 bases and J 8 bases; bases outside gene matches: 12. TCRdb itself ran the RT-PCR reads through MiXCR, one entry per CDR3 protein. Of approximately 170,000 distinct CDR3 sequences listed, about a quarter are singletons. V usage is TRBV10-3 and J usage is TRBJ2-1; 13 bases match TRBD2. The sample consisted of blood, either unsorted or a sorted T cell fraction (not recorded which). This TCR derives from a human donor who was either an allogeneic HSCT recipient or a stem cell or donor lymphocyte infusion donor (not recorded which). It is not recorded whose cells these are; they may come from a transplant donor. This CDR3 reads CAISEAEALAGGRDEQFF. CDR3 bases: TGTGCCATCAGTGAGGCGGAAGCACTAGCGGGAGGGCGGGATGAGCAGTTCTTC.